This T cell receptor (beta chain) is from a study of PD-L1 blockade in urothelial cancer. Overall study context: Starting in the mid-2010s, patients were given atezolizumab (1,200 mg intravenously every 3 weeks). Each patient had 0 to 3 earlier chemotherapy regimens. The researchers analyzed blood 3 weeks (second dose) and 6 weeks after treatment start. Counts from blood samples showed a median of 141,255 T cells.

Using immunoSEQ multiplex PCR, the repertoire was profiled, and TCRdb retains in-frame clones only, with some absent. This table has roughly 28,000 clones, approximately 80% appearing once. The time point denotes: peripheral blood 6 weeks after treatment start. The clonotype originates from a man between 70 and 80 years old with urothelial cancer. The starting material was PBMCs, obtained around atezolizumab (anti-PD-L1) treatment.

Written as DNA, the CDR3 is TGTGCCAGCAGTGCCAGGGAGGGGACAGGCCTTTACGAGCAGTACTTC. Translating gives CASSAREGTGLYEQYF. The rearrangement links TRBV6-1 to TRBJ2-5; a weak D match, TRBD1 (8 bases). The end of the DNA is better explained by TRBJ2-7, so the J call may be wrong. Germline assignment: CDR1 MNHNS and CDR2 SASEGT. This CDR3 is built from 16 residues.